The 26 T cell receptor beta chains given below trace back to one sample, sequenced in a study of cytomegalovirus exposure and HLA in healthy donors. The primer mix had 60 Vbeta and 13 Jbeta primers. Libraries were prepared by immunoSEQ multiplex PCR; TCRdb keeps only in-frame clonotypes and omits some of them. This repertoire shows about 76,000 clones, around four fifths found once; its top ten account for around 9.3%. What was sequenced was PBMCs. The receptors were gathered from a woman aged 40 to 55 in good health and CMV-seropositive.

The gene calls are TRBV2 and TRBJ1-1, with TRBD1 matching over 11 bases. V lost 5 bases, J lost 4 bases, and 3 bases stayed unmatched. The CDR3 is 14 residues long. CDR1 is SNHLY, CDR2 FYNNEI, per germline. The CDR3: CASSTGTGGTEAFF. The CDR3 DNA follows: TGTGCCAGCAGTACCGGGACAGGGGGCACTGAAGCTTTCTTT.

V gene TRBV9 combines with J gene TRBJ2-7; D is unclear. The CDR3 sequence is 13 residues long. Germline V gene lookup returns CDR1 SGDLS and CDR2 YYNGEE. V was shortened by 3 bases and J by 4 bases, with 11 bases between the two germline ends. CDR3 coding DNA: TGTGCCAGCAGCGCCCCGAGTAGTTACGAGCAGTACTTC. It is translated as CASSAPSSYEQYF.

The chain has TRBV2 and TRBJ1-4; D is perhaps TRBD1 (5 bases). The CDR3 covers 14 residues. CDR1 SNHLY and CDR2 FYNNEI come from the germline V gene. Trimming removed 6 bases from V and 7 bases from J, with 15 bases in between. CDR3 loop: CASRDSAGSEKLFF. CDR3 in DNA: TGTGCCAGCAGAGACAGTGCGGGGAGTGAAAAACTGTTTTTT.

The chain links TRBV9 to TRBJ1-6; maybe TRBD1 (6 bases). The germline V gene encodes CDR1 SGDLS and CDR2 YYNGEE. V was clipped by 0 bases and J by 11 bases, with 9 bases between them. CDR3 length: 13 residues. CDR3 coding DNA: TGTGCCAGCAGCGTAGAGGACAGAACACCCCTCCACTTT. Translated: CASSVEDRTPLHF.

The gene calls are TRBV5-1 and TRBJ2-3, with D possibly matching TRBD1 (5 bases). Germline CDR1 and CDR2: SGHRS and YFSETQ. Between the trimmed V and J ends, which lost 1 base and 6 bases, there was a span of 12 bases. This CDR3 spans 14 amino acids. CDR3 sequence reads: CASSLLQGADTQYF. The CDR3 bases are TGCGCCAGCAGCTTGCTTCAGGGTGCCGATACGCAGTATTTT. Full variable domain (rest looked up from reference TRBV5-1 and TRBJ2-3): KAGVTQTPRYLIKTRGQQVTLSCSPISGHRSVSWYQQTPGQGLQFLFEYFSETQRNKGNFPGRFSGRQFSNSRSEMNVSTLELGDSALYLCASSLLQGADTQYFGPGTRLTVL.

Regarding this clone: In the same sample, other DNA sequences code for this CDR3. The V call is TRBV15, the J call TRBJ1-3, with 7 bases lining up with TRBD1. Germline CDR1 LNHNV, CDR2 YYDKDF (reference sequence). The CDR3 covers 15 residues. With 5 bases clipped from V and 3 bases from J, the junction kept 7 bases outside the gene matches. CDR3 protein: CATSFGQGVGNTIYF. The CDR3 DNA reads TGTGCCACCAGCTTTGGGCAGGGGGTTGGAAACACCATATATTTT.

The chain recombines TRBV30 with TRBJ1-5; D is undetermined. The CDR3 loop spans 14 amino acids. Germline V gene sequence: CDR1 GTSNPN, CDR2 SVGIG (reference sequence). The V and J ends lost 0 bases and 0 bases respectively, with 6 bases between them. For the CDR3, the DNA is TGTGCCTGGAGTGTACCGAGTAGCAATCAGCCCCAGCATTTT. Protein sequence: CAWSVPSSNQPQHF.

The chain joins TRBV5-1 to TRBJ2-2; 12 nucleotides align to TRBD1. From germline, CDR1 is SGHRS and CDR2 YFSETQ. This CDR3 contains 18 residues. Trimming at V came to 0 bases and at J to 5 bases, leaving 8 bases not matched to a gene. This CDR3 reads CASSLEGQGAVVTGELFF. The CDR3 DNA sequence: TGCGCCAGCAGCTTGGAGGGACAGGGGGCGGTTGTTACCGGGGAGCTGTTTTTT.

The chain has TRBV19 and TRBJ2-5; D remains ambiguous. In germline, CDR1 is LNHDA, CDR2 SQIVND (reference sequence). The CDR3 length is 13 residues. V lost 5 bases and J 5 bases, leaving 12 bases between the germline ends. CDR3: CASSPTARETQYF. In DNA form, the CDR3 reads TGTGCCAGTAGTCCTACAGCCCGGGAGACCCAGTACTTC.

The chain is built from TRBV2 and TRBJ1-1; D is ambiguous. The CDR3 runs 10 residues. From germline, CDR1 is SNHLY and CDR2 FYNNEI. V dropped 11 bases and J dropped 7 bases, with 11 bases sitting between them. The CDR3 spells CASQAVEAFF. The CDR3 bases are TGTGCCTCGCAGGCTGTTGAAGCTTTCTTT.

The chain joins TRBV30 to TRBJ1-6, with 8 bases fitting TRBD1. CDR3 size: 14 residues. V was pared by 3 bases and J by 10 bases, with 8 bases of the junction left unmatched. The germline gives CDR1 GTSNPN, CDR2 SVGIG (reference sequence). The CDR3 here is CAWSQGQDNSPLHF. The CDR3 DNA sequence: TGTGCCTGGAGCCAGGGACAGGACAACTCACCCCTCCACTTT. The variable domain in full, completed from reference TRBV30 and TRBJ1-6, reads SQTIHQWPATLVQPVGSPLSLECTVEGTSNPNLYWYRQAAGRGLQLLFYSVGIGQISSEVPQNLSASRPQDRQFILSSKKLLLSDSGFYLCAWSQGQDNSPLHFGNGTRLTVT.

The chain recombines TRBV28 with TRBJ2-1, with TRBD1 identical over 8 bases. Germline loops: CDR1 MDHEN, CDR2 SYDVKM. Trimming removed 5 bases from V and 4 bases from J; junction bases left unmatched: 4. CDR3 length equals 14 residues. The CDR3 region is CASSPGQDYNEQFF. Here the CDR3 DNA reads TGTGCCAGCAGTCCGGGACAGGATTACAATGAGCAGTTCTTC.

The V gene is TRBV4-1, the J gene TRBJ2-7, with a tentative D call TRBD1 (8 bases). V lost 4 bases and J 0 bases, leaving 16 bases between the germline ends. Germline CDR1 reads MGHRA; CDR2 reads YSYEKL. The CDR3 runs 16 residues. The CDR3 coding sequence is TGCGCCAGCAGCCGCCACAGGGGGGGGAGCTCCTACGAGCAGTACTTC. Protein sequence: CASSRHRGGSSYEQYF.

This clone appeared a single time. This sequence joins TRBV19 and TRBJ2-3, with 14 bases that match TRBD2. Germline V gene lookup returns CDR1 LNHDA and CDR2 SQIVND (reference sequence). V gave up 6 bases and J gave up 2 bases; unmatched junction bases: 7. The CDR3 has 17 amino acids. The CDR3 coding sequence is TGTGCCAGTAGCGATGGACTAGCGGGGGGCTACACAGATACGCAGTATTTT. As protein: CASSDGLAGGYTDTQYF.

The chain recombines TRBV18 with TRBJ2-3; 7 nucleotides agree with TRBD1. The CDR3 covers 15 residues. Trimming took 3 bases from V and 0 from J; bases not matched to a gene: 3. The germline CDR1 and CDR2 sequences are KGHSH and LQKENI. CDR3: CASSPGQASTDTQYF. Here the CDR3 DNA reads TGTGCCAGCTCACCCGGACAGGCTAGCACAGATACGCAGTATTTT.

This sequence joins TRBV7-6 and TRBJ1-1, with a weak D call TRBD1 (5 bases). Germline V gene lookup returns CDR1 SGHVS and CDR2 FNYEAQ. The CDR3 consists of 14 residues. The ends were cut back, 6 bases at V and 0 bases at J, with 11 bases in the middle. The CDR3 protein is CASSLTAMNTEAFF. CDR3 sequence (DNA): TGTGCCAGCAGTTTGACAGCTATGAACACTGAAGCTTTCTTT.

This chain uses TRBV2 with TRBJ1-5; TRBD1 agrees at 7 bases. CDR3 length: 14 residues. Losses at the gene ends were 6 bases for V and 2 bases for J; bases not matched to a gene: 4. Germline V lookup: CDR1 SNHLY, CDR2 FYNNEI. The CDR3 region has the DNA TGTGCCAGCAGCGCACAGGGGCGCAATCAGCCCCAGCATTTT. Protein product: CASSAQGRNQPQHF.

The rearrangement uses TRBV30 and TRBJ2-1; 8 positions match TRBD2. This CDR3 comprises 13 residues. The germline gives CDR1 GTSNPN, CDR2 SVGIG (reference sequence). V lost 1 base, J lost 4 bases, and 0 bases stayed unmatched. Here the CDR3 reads CAWSASGYNEQFF. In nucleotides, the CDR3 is TGTGCCTGGAGTGCTAGCGGGTACAATGAGCAGTTCTTC.

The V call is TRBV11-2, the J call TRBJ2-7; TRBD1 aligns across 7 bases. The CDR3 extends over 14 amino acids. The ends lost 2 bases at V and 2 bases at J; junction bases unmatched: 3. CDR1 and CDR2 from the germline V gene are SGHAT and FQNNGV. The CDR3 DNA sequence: TGTGCCAGCAGCTTAAGCAGGGGGACCTACGAGCAGTACTTC. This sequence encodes CASSLSRGTYEQYF.

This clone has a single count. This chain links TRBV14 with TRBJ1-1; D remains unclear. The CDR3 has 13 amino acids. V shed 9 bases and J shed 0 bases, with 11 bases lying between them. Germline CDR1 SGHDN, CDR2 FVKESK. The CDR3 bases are TGTGCCAGTCACAGTCGTTTGAACACTGAAGCTTTCTTT. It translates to CASHSRLNTEAFF.

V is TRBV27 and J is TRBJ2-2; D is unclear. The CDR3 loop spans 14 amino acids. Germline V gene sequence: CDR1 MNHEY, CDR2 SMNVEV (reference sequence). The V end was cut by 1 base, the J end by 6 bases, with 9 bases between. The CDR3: CASSLFSFPGELFF. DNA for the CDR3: TGTGCCAGCAGTTTATTTTCGTTCCCCGGGGAGCTGTTTTTT.

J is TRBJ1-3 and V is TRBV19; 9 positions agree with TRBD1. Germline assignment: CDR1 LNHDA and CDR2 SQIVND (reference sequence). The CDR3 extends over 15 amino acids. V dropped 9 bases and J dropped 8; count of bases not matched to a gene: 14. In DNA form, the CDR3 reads TGTGCCAGCAAGCAGATCCAGGGACAGGGACACACCATATATTTT. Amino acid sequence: CASKQIQGQGHTIYF.

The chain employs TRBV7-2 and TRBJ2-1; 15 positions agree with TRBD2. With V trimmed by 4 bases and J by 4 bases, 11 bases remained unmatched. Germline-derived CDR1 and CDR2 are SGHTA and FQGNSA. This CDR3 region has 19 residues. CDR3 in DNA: TGTGCCAGCAGCTCACCGGGACTAGCGGGGGGACCCGATTACAATGAGCAGTTCTTC. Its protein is CASSSPGLAGGPDYNEQFF.

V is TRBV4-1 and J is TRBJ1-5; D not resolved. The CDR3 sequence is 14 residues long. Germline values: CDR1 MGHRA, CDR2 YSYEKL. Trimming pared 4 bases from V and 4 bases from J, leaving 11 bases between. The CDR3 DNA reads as TGCGCCAGCAGCCCCGAGTGGACTAATCAGCCCCAGCATTTT. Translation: CASSPEWTNQPQHF.

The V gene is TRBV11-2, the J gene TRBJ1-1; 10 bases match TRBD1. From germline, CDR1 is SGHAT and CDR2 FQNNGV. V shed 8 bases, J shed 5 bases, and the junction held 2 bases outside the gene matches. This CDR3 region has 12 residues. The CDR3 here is CASWGQGTEAFF. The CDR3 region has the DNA TGTGCCAGCTGGGGACAGGGGACTGAAGCTTTCTTT.

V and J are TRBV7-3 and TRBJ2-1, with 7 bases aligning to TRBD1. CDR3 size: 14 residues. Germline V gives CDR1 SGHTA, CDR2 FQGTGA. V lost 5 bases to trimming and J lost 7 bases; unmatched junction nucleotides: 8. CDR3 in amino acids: CASSVGQVNNEQFF. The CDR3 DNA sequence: TGTGCCAGCAGCGTCGGACAGGTGAATAATGAGCAGTTCTTC.